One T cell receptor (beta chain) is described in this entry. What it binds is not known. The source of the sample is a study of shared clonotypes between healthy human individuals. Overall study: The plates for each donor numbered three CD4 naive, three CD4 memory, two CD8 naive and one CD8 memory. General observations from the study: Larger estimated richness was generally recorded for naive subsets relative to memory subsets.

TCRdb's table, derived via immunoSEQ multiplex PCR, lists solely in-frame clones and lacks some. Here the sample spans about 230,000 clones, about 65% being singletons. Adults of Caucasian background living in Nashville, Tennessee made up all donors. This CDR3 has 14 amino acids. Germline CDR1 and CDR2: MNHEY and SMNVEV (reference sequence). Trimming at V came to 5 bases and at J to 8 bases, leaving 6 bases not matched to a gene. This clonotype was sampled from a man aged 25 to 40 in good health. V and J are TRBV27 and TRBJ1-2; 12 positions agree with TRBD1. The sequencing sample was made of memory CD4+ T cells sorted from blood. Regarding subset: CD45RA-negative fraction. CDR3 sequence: CASSVGTGGFGYTF. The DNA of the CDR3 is TGTGCCAGCAGTGTCGGGACAGGGGGCTTCGGCTACACCTTC.